Reported below is one T cell receptor (beta chain). The sample originates from a study of blood T cell repertoires in COVID-19. In the original processing: Amplified reference gene primers provided the basis for estimating nucleated cell counts. Assay: immunoSEQ multiplex PCR; the TCRdb copy retains only in-frame clones and omits some. V, J and clone size were drawn from that table, and D and trimming were deduced from the DNA. The sample lists tens of thousands of clones, about four fifths seen once, with 6.3% in the top ten. V lost 1 base and J 5 bases, leaving 11 bases between the germline ends. Per germline, CDR1 SGHTA and CDR2 FQGNSA. This CDR3 spans 14 amino acids.

The gene calls are TRBV7-2 and TRBJ2-5; TRBD1 might be the D (6 bases). The material sequenced was peripheral blood. The receptor comes from a man aged 55-75 years with acute or convalescent COVID-19. This chain's CDR3 is CASSLDTGLETQYF. The CDR3 bases are TGTGCCAGCAGCTTAGACACAGGGCTCGAGACCCAGTACTTC.